This T cell receptor beta chain was retrieved from a study of T cell responses to AZD1222 COVID-19 vaccine (dated by TCRdb to the early 2020s). For the study in its entirety: Because spike-specific TCR depth and breadth did not differ between the two schedules, AZD1222 recipients who got a second dose at roughly 4 weeks were pooled with those who got a second dose at roughly 12 weeks. A total of about 230 trial participants underwent TCR sequencing, of whom 200 to 220 received two doses of AZD1222 and 26 received two doses of the MenACWY control vaccine. Trial participants were enrolled by age into subgroups of 18-55, 56-69 and 70-plus years, and around 140, 26 and 57 TCR-sequenced participants, respectively, were included in these subgroups. Results and caveats for the whole study, not just this receptor: No day 14 peak-response samples were available, so repertoires were characterized only after the peak T cell response. The vaccine-associated CD4 TCRs covered the entire spike protein, and the dominant responses fell in regions 160-218 and 743-854. After two AZD1222 doses, spike-specific TCR breadth and depth were significantly higher than at day 0 and than in MenACWY recipients. Participants were mostly white British and included more females than males, and it was suggested by the authors that clonal diversity may have been underestimated. The 56-69-year group was small, and its depth increase did not reach significance, likely because of low power. Only five or six AZD1222 recipients were SARS-CoV-2 seropositive at baseline, limiting conclusions about previously exposed vaccinees. Nearly half of unique spike-specific TCRs reportedly recognized epitopes outside regions mutated in the B.1.351 and B.1.1.7 variants.

About this clone itself: Its antigen target is currently unknown. Per-base qualities were not stored, and no clone one base away is much larger.

The time point label of this sample denotes: baseline before first vaccination. Samples from vaccinated people were obtained from the UK trials COV001 and COV002, which included a single-blind randomized controlled phase 2/3 trial of AZD1222 (ChAdOx1 nCoV-19) in healthy adults. For TCRbeta chain sequencing, PBMC samples from trial participants were taken at day 0 and at day 28 after the second dose. As encoded in the germline V gene, CDR1 is SGHRS while CDR2 is YFSETQ. The CDR3 holds 14 amino acids from the cysteine to the phenylalanine. The sequence is cut down to CDR3 DNA, 42 bases in frame from base 1. The V and J ends are trimmed by 7 bases and 2 bases, leaving 12 bases between them. The CDR3 regions of human TCRbeta chains were analyzed by immunosequencing. In the original analysis: TCRs in the repertoires were matched against a reference library of SARS-CoV-2-specific TCRs that had been generated with the MIRA antigen-specificity platform. Breadth meant the fraction of unique TCRs that were SARS-CoV-2-associated, whereas depth meant the fraction of total T cells that were SARS-CoV-2-associated. Using the MIRA data, each spike-specific TCR was mapped to the spike region that the TCR reacts to and placed in a CD4 or CD8 class. Log10-transformed breadth and depth values were compared by one-way ANOVA with Sidak's multiple comparisons tests. TCRdb limited this immuneACCESS table to in-frame rearrangements with V and J called. A share of clones is missing; checked studies link under half to unresolved V genes, and the rest is unexplained. The V and J calls and clone size are taken from that table; D and trimming were inferred from the DNA. This sample gives 95,000 to 100,000 clones in total; about 88% of them show up just once. The ten largest clones capture around 1.6% of the sample.

The chain was built from TRBV5-1 and TRBJ2-2; the D gene cannot be resolved beyond TRBD1 or TRBD2, each matching 5 bases. This specimen consisted of peripheral blood, obtained on day 0 of AZD1222 vaccination. The TCR was taken from an adult in good health. The sequence in DNA is TGCGCCAGCTTCCGGGGCCTAAACACCGGGGAGCTGTTTTTT. The resulting protein is CASFRGLNTGELFF. Joined to the reference TRBV5-1 and TRBJ2-2 proteins, this CDR3 gives the full variable domain: KAGVTQTPRYLIKTRGQQVTLSCSPISGHRSVSWYQQTPGQGLQFLFEYFSETQRNKGNFPGRFSGRQFSNSRSEMNVSTLELGDSALYLCASFRGLNTGELFFGEGSRLTVL.